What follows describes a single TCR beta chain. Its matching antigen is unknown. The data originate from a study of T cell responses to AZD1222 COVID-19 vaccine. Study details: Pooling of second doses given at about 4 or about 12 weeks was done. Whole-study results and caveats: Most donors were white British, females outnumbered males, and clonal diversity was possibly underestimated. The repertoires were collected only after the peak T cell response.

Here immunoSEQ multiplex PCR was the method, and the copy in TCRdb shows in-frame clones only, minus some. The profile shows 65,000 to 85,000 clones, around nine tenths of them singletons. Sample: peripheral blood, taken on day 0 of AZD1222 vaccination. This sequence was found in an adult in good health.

CDR3 bases: TGTGCCAGTAGTATGGATTCGGCAGGAGACTATGGCTACACCTTC. Amino acid sequence: CASSMDSAGDYGYTF. The gene calls are TRBV19 and TRBJ1-2; D remains unclear. V was clipped by 3 bases and J by 3 bases, with 14 bases between them. The CDR3 extends over 15 amino acids. Germline CDR1 is LNHDA and CDR2 is SQIVND (reference sequence).